This entry is about one TCR beta chain. The data are from a study of PD-L1 blockade in urothelial cancer. Study in general: Reported median T cell count for blood samples was 140,000 to 150,000.

Data came from immunoSEQ multiplex PCR; TCRdb stores just in-frame clones and leaves some out. The sample records 83,000 or so clones, less than 85% being singletons. As for time point: peripheral blood 6 weeks after treatment start. Germline loops: CDR1 SNHLY, CDR2 FYNNEI. This CDR3 has 15 residues. With V trimmed by 2 bases and J by 6 bases, 6 bases remained unmatched. The sequence was obtained from a man in his sixties or seventies with urothelial cancer. The specimen comprised PBMCs, sampled around atezolizumab (anti-PD-L1) treatment. The chain is built from TRBV2 and TRBJ2-7; 11 bases are shared with TRBD1. The CDR3 is CASSEKSGTGGEQYF. The DNA of the CDR3 is TGTGCCAGCAGTGAAAAATCCGGGACAGGGGGCGAGCAGTACTTC.